The 28 T cell receptor beta chains reported below all come from one sample, sequenced in a study of control samples from healthy donors and cancer patients. The method was immunoSEQ multiplex PCR; TCRdb's version includes in-frame clones alone and lacks a portion of them. Among under 150,000 clones listed, just under 95% were seen once. Material for sequencing was blood. Receptors originate from a man aged 25 to 45 in good health.

The V gene is TRBV18, the J gene TRBJ2-5, with D unresolved. Trimming shortened V by 6 bases and J by 5 bases, and 13 bases separated the two germline ends. This CDR3 has 13 residues. Per the germline V gene, CDR1 is KGHSH and CDR2 is LQKENI. In DNA, the CDR3 is TGTGCCAGCTCCCACACCGAGAGGGAGACCCAGTACTTC. This sequence encodes CASSHTERETQYF.

This sequence joins TRBV6-2 or TRBV6-3 and TRBJ1-5; 11 bases are a match to TRBD1. J gave up 3 bases and V 2 bases, and 9 bases lay outside the gene matches. Per germline, CDR1 MNHEY and CDR2 SVGEGT. This CDR3 contains 18 residues. CDR3 amino acids: CASSYHPGQGAANQPQHF. The CDR3 DNA follows: TGTGCCAGCAGTTACCATCCCGGACAGGGGGCGGCCAATCAGCCCCAGCATTTT.

The gene calls are TRBV6-6 and TRBJ1-6, with 7 bases fitting TRBD1. The ends lost 5 bases at V and 6 bases at J; junction bases unmatched: 7. Germline loops: CDR1 MNHNY, CDR2 SVGAGI (reference sequence). The CDR3 length is 15 residues. CDR3 in DNA: TGTGCCAGCAGTCGCGACAGGGCTCCTAATTCACCCCTCCACTTT. Encoded protein: CASSRDRAPNSPLHF.

This chain links TRBV6-1 with TRBJ1-1; D gene unclear. The germline V gene has CDR1 MNHNS and CDR2 SASEGT. Trimming cost V 1 base and J 3 bases, with 6 bases left between them. The CDR3 runs 13 residues. The CDR3 sequence: CASSEGGDTEAFF. CDR3 in DNA: TGTGCCAGCAGTGAAGGCGGGGACACTGAAGCTTTCTTT.

This rearrangement joins TRBV3-1 (or the pseudogene TRBV3-2) to TRBJ1-6; 7 positions agree with TRBD1. V trimming: 5 bases; J trimming: 8 bases; junction bases outside the gene matches: 12. The CDR3 runs to 16 residues. Germline loops: CDR1 LGHDT, CDR2 YNNKEL (reference sequence). CDR3 nucleotides: TGTGCCAGCAGCTTATTTCCGGGACAGTCGGATTCACCCCTCCACTTT. Translating gives CASSLFPGQSDSPLHF.

The V and J genes are TRBV20-1 and TRBJ1-2, with D uncertain. The CDR3 consists of 8 residues. CDR1 and CDR2 (germline): DFQATT, SNEGSKA (reference sequence). Trimming took 6 bases from V and 8 from J, leaving 4 bases between them. DNA for the CDR3: TGCAGTGCAACCGGCTACACCTTC. Translation gives CSATGYTF.

In the case of this clone: At one boundary the junction diverges from the germline segment, which might be a read error. The CDR3 spells CASGQNSPYF. The CDR3 nucleotides are TGTGCCAGCGGGCAGAACTCGCCGTACTTC. The chain couples TRBV28 to TRBJ1-2; no definite D call. The CDR3 is 10 amino acids. Germline CDR1 is MDHEN and CDR2 is SYDVKM.

V is TRBV5-4 and J is TRBJ1-2, with 9 bases identical to TRBD1. Germline-derived CDR1 and CDR2 are SGHNT and YYREEE (reference sequence). The junction had 4 bases not matched to a gene; V was cut back by 3 bases and J by 4 bases. The CDR3 runs 14 residues. The CDR3 sequence is CASSWPDRGYGYTF. In nucleotides, the CDR3 is TGTGCCAGCAGCTGGCCGGACAGGGGCTATGGCTACACCTTC.

The chain uses TRBV30 and TRBJ2-4; the match to TRBD1 covers 9 bases. Germline V CDR1 and CDR2: GTSNPN, SVGIG (reference sequence). CDR3 length: 14 amino acids. V trimming: 3 bases; J trimming: 7 bases; junction bases outside the gene matches: 7. The CDR3 coding sequence is TGTGCCTGGAGCCCGGGACAGGGCCGGAACATTCAGTACTTC. This translates into CAWSPGQGRNIQYF.

Here the CDR3 DNA reads TGCGCCAGCAGCCCCTTTTGGGAGGCGAGCTCCTACAATGAGCAGTTCTTC. Translation: CASSPFWEASSYNEQFF. J is TRBJ2-1 and V is TRBV5-1; TRBD2 might be the D (6 bases). CDR1 is SGHRS, CDR2 YFSETQ, per germline. The CDR3 extends over 17 amino acids. V was clipped by 4 bases and J by 0 bases, with 17 bases between them.

The genes are TRBV5-4 and TRBJ2-5, with D possibly matching TRBD2 (5 bases). Germline assignment: CDR1 SGHNT and CDR2 YYREEE (reference sequence). This CDR3 region has 15 residues. Deletions cut 1 base from V and 4 bases from J, with 14 bases between. The CDR3 region has the DNA TGTGCCAGCAGCTTGTCCCTAGCCGCTACAGAGACCCAGTACTTC. Amino acid sequence: CASSLSLAATETQYF. Full variable domain (remainder filled in from reference TRBV5-4 and TRBJ2-5): ETGVTQSPTHLIKTRGQQVTLRCSSQSGHNTVSWYQQALGQGPQFIFQYYREEENGRGNFPPRFSGLQFPNYSSELNVNALELDDSALYLCASSLSLAATETQYFGPGTRLLVL.

This rearrangement joins TRBV7-2 to TRBJ2-1, with D unresolved. This CDR3 is built from 15 residues. Between the trimmed V and J ends, which lost 5 bases and 1 base, there was a span of 12 bases. Germline assignment: CDR1 SGHTA and CDR2 FQGNSA. The DNA of the CDR3 is TGTGCCAGCAGCGCCAAGGTGGGTTCCTACAATGAGCAGTTCTTC. Its protein product is CASSAKVGSYNEQFF.

The sample holds one count of this clone. The V gene is TRBV4-3, the J gene TRBJ2-7; D ambiguous. Deletions cut 0 bases from V and 9 bases from J, with 15 bases between. The CDR3 length is 14 residues. CDR1 LGHNA and CDR2 YSLEER come from the germline V gene. In DNA form, the CDR3 reads TGCGCCAGCAGCCAAGATATCACGGGCGACTCGCAGTACTTC. Its translation: CASSQDITGDSQYF.

The rearrangement links TRBV6-5 to TRBJ1-5, with 7 bases matching TRBD1. This CDR3 has 15 amino acids. V shed 7 bases and J 1 base; nucleotides not matched to a gene: 7. CDR1 MNHEY and CDR2 SVGAGI come from the germline V gene. The CDR3 coding sequence is TGTGCCAGCAAGGTAGGACAGGCAAGCAATCAGCCCCAGCATTTT. This gives the protein CASKVGQASNQPQHF.

The chain recombines TRBV6-5 with TRBJ1-2; a possible D gene is TRBD1 (5 bases). Trimming left V 8 bases short and J 8 bases short, with 15 bases between. The CDR3 loop spans 12 amino acids. From germline, CDR1 is MNHEY and CDR2 SVGAGI. The chain's CDR3 is CASLLGGYGYTF. CDR3 DNA: TGTGCCAGCCTATTGGGGGGGTACGGCTACACCTTC.

This rearrangement joins TRBV4-1 to TRBJ1-2; 10 positions agree with TRBD1. After removal of 6 bases from V and 8 bases from J, the junction contained 18 bases not matched to a gene. Germline CDR1 is MGHRA and CDR2 is YSYEKL. The CDR3 has 17 amino acids. The CDR3 loop reads CASSGLFRGQGFEGYTF. CDR3 sequence (DNA): TGCGCCAGCAGTGGGCTTTTTAGGGGACAGGGGTTCGAGGGCTACACCTTC.

The chain has TRBV28 and TRBJ2-5, with 10 bases fitting TRBD2. CDR1 is MDHEN and CDR2 is SYDVKM in the germline V gene. CDR3 length: 16 amino acids. V gave up 2 bases and J gave up 5 bases; unmatched junction bases: 8. The CDR3 DNA sequence: TGTGCCAGCAGTTTAAGGGTAGCGGGGGGTCGGGAGACCCAGTACTTC. Its protein product is CASSLRVAGGRETQYF.

The V and J genes are TRBV10-3 and TRBJ2-7, with 8 bases lining up with TRBD2. CDR3 length equals 14 residues. V shed 6 bases, J shed 5 bases, and the junction held 9 bases outside the gene matches. Looked up from germline, CDR1 is ENHRY and CDR2 is SYGVKD. The CDR3 DNA reads TGTGCCATCAGGGGGGACGGGCGGGGGGACGAGCAGTACTTC. Residues: CAIRGDGRGDEQYF.

The chain carries TRBV28 and TRBJ2-3, with unresolved D. The CDR3 is 17 residues long. Germline V gene lookup returns CDR1 MDHEN and CDR2 SYDVKM. Trimming pared 2 bases from V and 0 bases from J, leaving 15 bases between. The CDR3 protein is CASSLMVAQASTDTQYF. DNA for the CDR3: TGTGCCAGCAGTTTAATGGTCGCGCAGGCCAGCACAGATACGCAGTATTTT. Looking up the rest from reference TRBV28 and TRBJ2-3 gives the full variable domain: DVKVTQSSRYLVKRTGEKVFLECVQDMDHENMFWYRQDPGLGLRLIYFSYDVKMKEKGDIPEGYSVSREKKERFSLILESASTNQTSMYLCASSLMVAQASTDTQYFGPGTRLTVL.

The CDR3 sequence is CASSGHWIVSDTQYF. In nucleotides, the CDR3 is TGTGCCAGCAGCGGACACTGGATCGTCTCAGATACGCAGTATTTT. V usage is TRBV9 and J usage is TRBJ2-3, with D hard to call. Per the germline V gene, CDR1 is SGDLS and CDR2 is YYNGEE. Trimming took 3 bases from V and 4 from J, leaving 15 bases between them. The CDR3 is 15 amino acids. The variable domain in full, with the rest retrieved from reference TRBV9 and TRBJ2-3, is DSGVTQTPKHLITATGQRVTLRCSPRSGDLSVYWYQQSLDQGLQFLIQYYNGEERAKGNILERFSAQQFPDLHSELNLSSLELGDSALYFCASSGHWIVSDTQYFGPGTRLTVL.

V gene TRBV7-8 combines with J gene TRBJ2-3; D is undetermined. Germline V gene sequence: CDR1 SGHVS, CDR2 FQNEAQ. The CDR3 sequence is 16 residues long. The germline V and J ends were trimmed by 4 bases and 0 bases, with 14 bases remaining between them. The CDR3 loop reads CASSSGRLVSTDTQYF. CDR3 in DNA: TGTGCCAGCAGCTCCGGAAGACTGGTTAGCACAGATACGCAGTATTTT.

The chain combines TRBV7-2 with TRBJ2-7; 12 nucleotides line up with TRBD2. The CDR3 consists of 16 residues. Germline V CDR1 and CDR2: SGHTA, FQGNSA. The V segment lost 5 bases and the J segment 4 bases; nucleotides outside the gene matches: 9. The CDR3 DNA follows: TGTGCCAGCAGCCGTGACTCCGGGACTAGCGGGTACGAGCAGTACTTC. This translates into CASSRDSGTSGYEQYF.

V and J are TRBV5-1 and TRBJ1-1; TRBD1 is a possible D gene (5 bases). V dropped 4 bases and J dropped 7 bases, with 11 bases sitting between them. The CDR3 contains 12 residues. From germline, CDR1 is SGHRS and CDR2 YFSETQ. The CDR3 reads CASSVRGVEAFF. The CDR3 DNA reads TGCGCCAGCAGCGTTAGAGGGGTTGAAGCTTTCTTT.

This chain joins TRBV28 and TRBJ1-1; D perhaps matches TRBD1 (5 bases). Looked up from germline, CDR1 is MDHEN and CDR2 is SYDVKM. This CDR3 is 14 amino acids long. V was cut by 4 bases and J by 11 bases, with 20 bases left in between. As DNA, the CDR3 is TGTGCCAGCAGTTCCCTCGGGGCAGGAGCGGGGGCTTTCTTT. Protein product: CASSSLGAGAGAFF. The entire variable domain, with the rest obtained from reference TRBV28 and TRBJ1-1, is as follows: DVKVTQSSRYLVKRTGEKVFLECVQDMDHENMFWYRQDPGLGLRLIYFSYDVKMKEKGDIPEGYSVSREKKERFSLILESASTNQTSMYLCASSSLGAGAGAFFGQGTRLTVV.

The CDR3 protein is CSANRGNEQFF. In DNA, the CDR3 is TGCAGTGCTAACAGGGGGAATGAGCAGTTCTTC. The chain is built from TRBV20-1 and TRBJ2-1, with 8 bases aligning to TRBD1. CDR1 and CDR2 (germline): DFQATT, SNEGSKA (reference sequence). CDR3 length: 11 amino acids. Unmatched junction bases numbered 0, after V lost 4 bases and J lost 7 bases.

The rearrangement uses TRBV19 and TRBJ1-2; perhaps TRBD1 as D (6 bases). CDR1 is LNHDA, CDR2 SQIVND, per germline (reference sequence). V lost 0 bases and J 9 bases, leaving 11 bases between the germline ends. CDR3 length: 13 residues. The CDR3 DNA follows: TGTGCCAGTAGTATAGACCCTACAGGGAGCTACACCTTC. Translation gives CASSIDPTGSYTF.

In DNA form, the CDR3 reads TGTGCCAGCAGCCAAGGACCAGGAAAGCAGTACGAGCAGTACTTC. This gives the protein CASSQGPGKQYEQYF. The chain is built from TRBV3-1 (or the pseudogene TRBV3-2) and TRBJ2-7; the D is unclear. Germline assignment: CDR1 LGHDT and CDR2 YNNKEL (reference sequence). The CDR3 is 15 amino acids. Trimming cost V 1 base and J 4 bases, with 14 bases left between them.

This clone was seen only once. The chain recombines TRBV2 with TRBJ2-1; 10 bases align to TRBD2. CDR1 and CDR2 from the germline V gene are SNHLY and FYNNEI. J was trimmed by 5 bases and V by 2 bases; bases with no gene match: 6. The CDR3 contains 16 residues. Here the CDR3 reads CASSETSGDTHNEQFF. The CDR3 DNA sequence: TGTGCCAGCAGTGAAACTAGCGGGGATACCCACAATGAGCAGTTCTTC.